This T cell receptor (beta chain) was identified in a study of radiotherapy plus CTLA-4 blockade in lung cancer. Overall study findings and caveats: Blood-borne expansion of tumor-derived TCR clones followed radiotherapy plus ipilimumab.

The assay was immunoSEQ multiplex PCR, and TCRdb's table has in-frame clones only and misses some. The table has about 62,000 clones, approximately 76% seen once; the top ten hold approximately 2.8%. CDR1 is SGHTA, CDR2 FQGNSA, per germline. The CDR3 contains 14 residues. V lost 1 base, J lost 3 bases, and 10 bases lay in between. A note on this clone: No antigen is known for it.

Specimen: peripheral blood, collected from a patient treated with radiotherapy plus ipilimumab. The clonotype comes from a human donor with non-small cell lung cancer who had a complete response to radiotherapy plus ipilimumab. This chain connects TRBV7-2 to TRBJ2-7, with D hard to call. The CDR3 reads CASSLVHSYYEQYF. CDR3 sequence (DNA): TGTGCCAGCAGCTTAGTTCACAGCTACTACGAGCAGTACTTC.